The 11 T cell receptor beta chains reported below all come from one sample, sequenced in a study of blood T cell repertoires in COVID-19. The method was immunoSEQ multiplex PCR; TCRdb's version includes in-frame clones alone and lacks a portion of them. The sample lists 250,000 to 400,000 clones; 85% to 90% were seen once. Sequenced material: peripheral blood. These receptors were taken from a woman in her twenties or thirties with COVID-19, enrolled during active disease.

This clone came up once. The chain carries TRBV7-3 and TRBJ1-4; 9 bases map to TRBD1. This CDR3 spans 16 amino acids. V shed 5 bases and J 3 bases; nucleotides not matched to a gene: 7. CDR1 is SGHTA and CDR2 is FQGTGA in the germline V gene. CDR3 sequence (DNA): TGTGCCAGCAGCACCACAGGGGGCAGGTCTAATGAAAAACTGTTTTTT. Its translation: CASSTTGGRSNEKLFF.

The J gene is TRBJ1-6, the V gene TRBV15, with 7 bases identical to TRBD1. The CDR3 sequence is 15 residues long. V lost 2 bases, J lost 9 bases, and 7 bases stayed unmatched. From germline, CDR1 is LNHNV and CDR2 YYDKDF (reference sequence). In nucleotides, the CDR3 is TGTGCCACCAGCAGAATTGACAGGGTCGGTTCACCCCTCCACTTT. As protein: CATSRIDRVGSPLHF. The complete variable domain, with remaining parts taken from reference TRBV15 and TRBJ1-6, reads DAMVIQNPRYQVTQFGKPVTLSCSQTLNHNVMYWYQQKSSQAPKLLFHYYDKDFNNEADTPDNFQSRRPNTSFCFLDIRSPGLGDTAMYLCATSRIDRVGSPLHFGNGTRLTVT.

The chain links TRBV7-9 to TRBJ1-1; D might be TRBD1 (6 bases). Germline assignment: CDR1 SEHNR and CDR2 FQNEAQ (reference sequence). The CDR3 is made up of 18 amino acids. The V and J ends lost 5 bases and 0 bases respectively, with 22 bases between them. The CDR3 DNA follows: TGTGCCAGCAGCCTAAAGGGGGGGGCACATAACATGAACACTGAAGCTTTCTTT. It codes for CASSLKGGAHNMNTEAFF.

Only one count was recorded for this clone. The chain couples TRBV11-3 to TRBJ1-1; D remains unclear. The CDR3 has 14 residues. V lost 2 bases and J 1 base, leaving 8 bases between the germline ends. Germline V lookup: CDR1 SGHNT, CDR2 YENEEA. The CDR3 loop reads CASSLTASNTEAFF. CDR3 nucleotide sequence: TGTGCCAGCAGCTTAACAGCATCGAACACTGAAGCTTTCTTT.

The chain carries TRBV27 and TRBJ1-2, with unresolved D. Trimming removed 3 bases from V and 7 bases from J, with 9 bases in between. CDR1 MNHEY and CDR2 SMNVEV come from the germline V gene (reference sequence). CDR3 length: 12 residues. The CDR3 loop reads CASSFKGVGYTF. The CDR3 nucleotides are TGTGCCAGCAGTTTTAAGGGAGTTGGCTACACCTTC.

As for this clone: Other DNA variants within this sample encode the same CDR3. CDR3 protein: CASSLGDSNTEAFF. CDR3 coding DNA: TGTGCCAGCAGCTTAGGGGACAGTAACACTGAAGCTTTCTTT. The V and J genes are TRBV7-2 and TRBJ1-1, with TRBD1 identical over 7 bases. This CDR3 region has 14 residues. V was pared by 1 base and J by 2 bases, with 1 base of the junction left unmatched. Germline assignment: CDR1 SGHTA and CDR2 FQGNSA.

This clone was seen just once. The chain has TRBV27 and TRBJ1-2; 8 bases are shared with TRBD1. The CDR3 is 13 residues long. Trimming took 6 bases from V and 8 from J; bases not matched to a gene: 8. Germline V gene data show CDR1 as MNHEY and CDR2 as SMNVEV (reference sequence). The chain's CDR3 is CASSDRGMGGYTF. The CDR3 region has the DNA TGTGCCAGCAGCGACAGGGGAATGGGGGGCTACACCTTC.

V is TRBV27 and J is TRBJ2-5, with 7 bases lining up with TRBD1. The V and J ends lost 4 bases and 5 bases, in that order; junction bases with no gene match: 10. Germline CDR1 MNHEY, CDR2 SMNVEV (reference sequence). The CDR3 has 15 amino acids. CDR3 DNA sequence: TGTGCCAGCAGTTCAGGACAGGCCCCTCTTGAGACCCAGTACTTC. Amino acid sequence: CASSSGQAPLETQYF.

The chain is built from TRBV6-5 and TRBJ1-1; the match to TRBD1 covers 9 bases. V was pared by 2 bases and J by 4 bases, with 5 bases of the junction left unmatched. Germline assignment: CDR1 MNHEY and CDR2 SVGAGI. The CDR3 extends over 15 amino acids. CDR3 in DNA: TGTGCCAGCAGTTACATGGGGACAGGGCCCACTGAAGCTTTCTTT. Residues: CASSYMGTGPTEAFF.

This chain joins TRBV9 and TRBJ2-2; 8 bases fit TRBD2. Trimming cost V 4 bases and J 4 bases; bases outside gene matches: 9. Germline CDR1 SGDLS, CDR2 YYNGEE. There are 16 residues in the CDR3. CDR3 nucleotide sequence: TGTGCCAGCAGCTCCATAGCGGGACTTGGCACCGGGGAGCTGTTTTTT. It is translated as CASSSIAGLGTGELFF.

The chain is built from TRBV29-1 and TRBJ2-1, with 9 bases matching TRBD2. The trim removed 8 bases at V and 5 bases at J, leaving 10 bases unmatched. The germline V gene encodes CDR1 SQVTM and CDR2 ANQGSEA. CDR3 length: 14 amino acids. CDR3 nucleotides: TGCAGCACTAGCGGGTCCCCGTTCGACAATGAGCAGTTCTTC. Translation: CSTSGSPFDNEQFF.